This T cell receptor beta chain emerged from a study of molecular identifiers for immune sequencing clone quantification. General study findings and limits: Effector cells had over 97% of their molecules in clones above 20 RNA copies, while naive cells had under 1%.

TCRdb ran MiXCR on the PCR reads and lists one entry per CDR3 protein. The sample consists of more than 450,000 distinct CDR3 sequences, roughly a fifth of them appearing once. This clonotype was detected ten times or more. The antigen remains unidentified. V was clipped by 8 bases and J by 0 bases, with 15 bases between them. This CDR3 spans 15 amino acids. Germline V gene sequence: CDR1 SEHNR, CDR2 FQNEAQ (reference sequence). The specimen was naive CD8+ T cells from blood, with Jurkat cell RNA spiked in. Subset defined: FACS-sorted CD8+CD4-CCR7+CD45RA+ naive T cells. The chain employs TRBV7-9 and TRBJ2-3; D not certain. This TCR was sampled from a human donor in good health. Some libraries in this study had Jurkat cell RNA spiked in. The CDR3 bases are TGTGCCAGCTCCCCGAGCCGCGACAGCACAGATACGCAGTATTTT. Amino acids: CASSPSRDSTDTQYF.